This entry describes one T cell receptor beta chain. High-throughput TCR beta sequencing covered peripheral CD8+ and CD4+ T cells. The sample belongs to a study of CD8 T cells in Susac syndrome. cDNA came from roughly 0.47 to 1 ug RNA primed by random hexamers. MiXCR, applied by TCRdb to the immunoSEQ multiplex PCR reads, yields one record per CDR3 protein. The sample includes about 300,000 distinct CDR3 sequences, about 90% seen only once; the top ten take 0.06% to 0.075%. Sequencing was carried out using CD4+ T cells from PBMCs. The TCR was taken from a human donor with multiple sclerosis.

DNA for the CDR3: TGCGCCAGCAGCCAAACTAGTATAAATGAGCAGTTCTTC. It encodes CASSQTSINEQFF. The V gene is TRBV4-1, the J gene TRBJ2-1, with D possibly TRBD2 on 5 matching bases. CDR3 size: 13 residues. The germline V gene encodes CDR1 MGHRA and CDR2 YSYEKL. Trimming took off 2 bases at V and 7 bases at J, with 9 bases between the two ends.